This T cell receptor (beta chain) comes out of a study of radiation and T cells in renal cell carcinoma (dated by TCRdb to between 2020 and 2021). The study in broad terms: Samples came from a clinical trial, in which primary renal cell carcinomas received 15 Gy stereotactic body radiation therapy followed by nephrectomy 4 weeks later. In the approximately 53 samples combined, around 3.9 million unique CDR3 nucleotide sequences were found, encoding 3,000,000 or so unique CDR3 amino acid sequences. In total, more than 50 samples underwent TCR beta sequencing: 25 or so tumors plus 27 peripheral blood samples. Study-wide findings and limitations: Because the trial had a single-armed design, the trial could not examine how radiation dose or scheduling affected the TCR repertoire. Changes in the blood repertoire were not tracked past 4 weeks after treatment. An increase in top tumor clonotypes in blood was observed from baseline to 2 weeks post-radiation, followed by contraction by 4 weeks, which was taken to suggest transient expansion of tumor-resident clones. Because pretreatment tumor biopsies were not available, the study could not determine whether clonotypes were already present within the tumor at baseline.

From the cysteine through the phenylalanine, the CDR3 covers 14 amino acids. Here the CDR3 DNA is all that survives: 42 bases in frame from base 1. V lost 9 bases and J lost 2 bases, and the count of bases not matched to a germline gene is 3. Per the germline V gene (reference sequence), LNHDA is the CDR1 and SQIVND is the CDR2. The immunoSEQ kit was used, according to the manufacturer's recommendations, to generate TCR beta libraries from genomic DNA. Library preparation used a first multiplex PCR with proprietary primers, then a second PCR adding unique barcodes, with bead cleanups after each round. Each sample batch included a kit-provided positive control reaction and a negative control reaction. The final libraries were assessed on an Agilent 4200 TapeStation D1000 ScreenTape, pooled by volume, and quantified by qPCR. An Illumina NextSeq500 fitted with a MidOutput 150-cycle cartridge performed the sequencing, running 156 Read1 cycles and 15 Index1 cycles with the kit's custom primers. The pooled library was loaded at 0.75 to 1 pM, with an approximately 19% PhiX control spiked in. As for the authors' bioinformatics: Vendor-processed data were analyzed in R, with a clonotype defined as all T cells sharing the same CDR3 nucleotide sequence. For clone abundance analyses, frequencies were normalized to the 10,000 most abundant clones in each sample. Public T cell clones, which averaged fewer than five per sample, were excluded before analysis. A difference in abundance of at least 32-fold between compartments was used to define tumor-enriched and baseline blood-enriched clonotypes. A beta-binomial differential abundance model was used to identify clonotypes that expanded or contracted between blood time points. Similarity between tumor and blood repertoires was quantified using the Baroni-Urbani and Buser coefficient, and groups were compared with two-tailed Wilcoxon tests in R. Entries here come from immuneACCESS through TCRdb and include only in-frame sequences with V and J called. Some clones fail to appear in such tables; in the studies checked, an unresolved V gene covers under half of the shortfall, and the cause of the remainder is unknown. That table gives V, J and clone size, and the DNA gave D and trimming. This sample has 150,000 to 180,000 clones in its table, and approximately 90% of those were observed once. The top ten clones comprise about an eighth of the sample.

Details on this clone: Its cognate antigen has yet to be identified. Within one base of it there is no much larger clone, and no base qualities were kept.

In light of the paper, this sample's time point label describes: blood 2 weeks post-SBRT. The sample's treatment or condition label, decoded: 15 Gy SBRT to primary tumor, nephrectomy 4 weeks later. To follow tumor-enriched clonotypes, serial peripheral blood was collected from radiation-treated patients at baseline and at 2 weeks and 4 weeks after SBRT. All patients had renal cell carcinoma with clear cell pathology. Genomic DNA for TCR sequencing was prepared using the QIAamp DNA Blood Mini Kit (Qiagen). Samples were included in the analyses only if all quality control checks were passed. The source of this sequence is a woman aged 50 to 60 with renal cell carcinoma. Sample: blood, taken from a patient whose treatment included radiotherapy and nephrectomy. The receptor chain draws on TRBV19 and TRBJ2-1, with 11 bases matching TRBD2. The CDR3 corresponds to CASLSGGAYNEQFF. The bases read TGTGCCAGCCTTAGCGGGGGGGCCTACAATGAGCAGTTCTTC. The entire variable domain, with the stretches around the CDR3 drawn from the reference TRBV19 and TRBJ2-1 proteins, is DGGITQSPKYLFRKEGQNVTLSCEQNLNHDAMYWYRQDPGQGLRLIYYSQIVNDFQKGDIAEGYSVSREKKESFPLTVTSAQKNPTAFYLCASLSGGAYNEQFFGPGTRLTVL.